This T cell receptor beta chain was documented in a study of technical replicates of blood from a handful of donors. Only in-frame clones appear in the TCRdb table, and some are missing; sequencing was by immunoSEQ multiplex PCR. The data hold over 50,000 clones, with less than 98% observed a single time. The ends were cut back, 1 base at V and 3 bases at J, with 10 bases in the middle. This CDR3 is built from 15 residues. Germline V gene data show CDR1 as MGHRA and CDR2 as YSYEKL. The sequence came from a human donor in good health. The rearrangement links TRBV4-1 to TRBJ1-5, with D tentatively TRBD1 (6 bases). Specimen: T cells isolated from PBMCs. The CDR3 region is CASSQAQGSNQPQHF. The DNA of the CDR3 is TGCGCCAGCAGCCAAGCCCAGGGGTCCAATCAGCCCCAGCATTTT.